Shown below are 2 T cell receptor beta chains from a single sample sequenced in a study of human T cells and chemical hapten exposure. TCRdb analysed the RACE reads with MiXCR anew, one entry per CDR3 protein. The repertoire holds 70,000 to 80,000 distinct CDR3 sequences, 25% to 40% seen once, with approximately 9.1% in the top ten. This sample's time point: patch test 1, 2 weeks after DPC sensitization. The sample's treatment: therapeutic diphenylcyclopropenone sensitization with weekly scalp DPC. The material sequenced was whole blood, taken in connection with sensitization to the hapten diphenylcyclopropenone (DPC). These receptors all come from a man aged 40-50 years with alopecia areata. Some clones in this sample may be carry-over from other donors' samples.

The rearrangement joins TRBV4-2 to TRBJ2-7; D could derive from TRBD1 or TRBD2 (5 bases each). Germline values: CDR1 LGHNA, CDR2 YNFKEQ. V was trimmed by 0 bases and J by 2 bases, leaving 11 bases between them. This CDR3 is built from 15 residues. The CDR3 coding sequence is TGTGCCAGCAGCCAAGATTCCCCGGGACCCTACGAGCAGTACTTC. This translates into CASSQDSPGPYEQYF.

This clonotype turned up a few times. This chain joins TRBV4-2 and TRBJ2-1; possibly TRBD2 for D (6 bases). CDR1 is LGHNA and CDR2 is YNFKEQ in the germline V gene. Trimming took 0 bases from V and 1 from J, leaving 10 bases between them. The CDR3 extends over 16 amino acids. Here the CDR3 reads CASSQDPGVSYNEQFF. The CDR3 region has the DNA TGTGCCAGCAGCCAAGATCCGGGAGTTTCCTACAATGAGCAGTTCTTC.